This T cell receptor (beta chain) was recovered during a study of CDR3 diversity in severe acne (dated by TCRdb to about 2019). The sample holds many counts of this clonotype. It lacks a known antigen. No clone much larger than this one lies a single base away; base qualities are absent. Receptors were amplified or captured by PCR. Sequenced on an Illumina HiSeq 2000. TCRdb reworked the public reads: Q25 trimming with fastp, MiXCR clone assembly, productive beta chains retained. Identical CDR3 protein sequences are pooled into one entry, listed with their most common genes and DNA. The sample table records tens of thousands of distinct CDR3 sequences; over 40% of these occur just once. The ten most abundant clones make up 13% to 15% of the sample. The CDR3 runs 14 residues from the cysteine to the phenylalanine. CDR3 DNA is the only sequence kept; it has 42 bases, read in frame from the first base. The germline V gene encodes CDR1 KGHDR and CDR2 SFDVKD. V is pared back by 7 bases and J by 6 bases, with 17 bases lying between the germline termini.

The specimen was blood. The sequence was obtained from a male donor in good health, without acne. Rearrangement joined TRBV24-1 to TRBJ1-2, with no confident D gene call. The CDR3 has the sequence CATRSAETPDGYTF. DNA sequence: TGTGCCACCAGGAGTGCGGAAACGCCGGATGGCTACACCTTC.